These T cell receptor beta chains were read from a single sample in a study of T cell responses to AZD1222 COVID-19 vaccine. TCRdb keeps only in-frame clones here, not all; method: immunoSEQ multiplex PCR. The sample yields just over 95,000 clones, around nine tenths seen once. The sample in question was peripheral blood, obtained on day 0 of AZD1222 vaccination. These receptors were taken from an adult in good health. Each CDR3 is given with its conserved first and last residue. The order of the fields is J gene, V gene, clone size, D gene, CDR3 protein, CDR3 DNA. The D gene is left open where the match is weak. Clone size is shown for a subset of rows, as once, few, many or a class of expanded clone.

j_gene: TRBJ1-2; v_gene: TRBV19; abundance: -; d_gene: -; CDR3aa: CASSKGYGYTF; CDR3nt: TGTGCCAGTAGTAAGGGCTATGGCTACACCTTC
j_gene: TRBJ1-1; v_gene: TRBV7-9; abundance: -; d_gene: -; CDR3aa: CASSTRDNTEAFF; CDR3nt: TGTGCCAGCAGCACCAGGGATAACACTGAAGCTTTCTTT
j_gene: TRBJ1-6; v_gene: TRBV30; abundance: -; d_gene: TRBD1; CDR3aa: CAWSPGTGNSPLHF; CDR3nt: TGTGCCTGGAGCCCCGGGACAGGGAATTCACCCCTCCACTTT
j_gene: TRBJ1-1; v_gene: TRBV4-2; abundance: -; d_gene: -; CDR3aa: CASSPPDLNTEAFF; CDR3nt: TGTGCCAGCAGCCCACCGGACTTGAACACTGAAGCTTTCTTT
j_gene: TRBJ2-7; v_gene: TRBV7-9; abundance: -; d_gene: -; CDR3aa: CASSPGGGQLTDF; CDR3nt: TGTGCCAGCAGCCCCGGGGGAGGACAACTAACGGACTTC
j_gene: TRBJ1-4; v_gene: TRBV24-1; abundance: -; d_gene: TRBD1; CDR3aa: CATSDSTQGATNEKLFF; CDR3nt: TGTGCCACCAGTGATTCGACACAGGGGGCAACTAATGAAAAACTGTTTTTT
j_gene: TRBJ1-2; v_gene: TRBV29-1; abundance: -; d_gene: -; CDR3aa: CSVSENYGYTF; CDR3nt: TGCAGCGTTTCAGAGAACTATGGCTACACCTTC
j_gene: TRBJ2-7; v_gene: TRBV6-2/TRBV6-3; abundance: -; d_gene: -; CDR3aa: CASSPRDGGTSYEQYF; CDR3nt: TGTGCCAGCAGCCCCCGGGACGGAGGAACCTCCTACGAGCAGTACTTC
j_gene: TRBJ1-1; v_gene: TRBV28; abundance: -; d_gene: -; CDR3aa: CASSWAGEAFF; CDR3nt: TGTGCCAGCAGTTGGGCGGGCGAAGCTTTCTTT
j_gene: TRBJ2-3; v_gene: TRBV10-2; abundance: -; d_gene: TRBD2; CDR3aa: CASSRTSGGTDTQYF; CDR3nt: TGCGCCAGCAGCCGGACTAGCGGGGGGACAGATACGCAGTATTTT
j_gene: TRBJ1-6; v_gene: TRBV4-1; abundance: -; d_gene: -; CDR3aa: CASSQVTGQLDNSPLHF; CDR3nt: TGCGCCAGCAGCCAGGTGACAGGCCAGCTCGATAATTCACCCCTCCACTTT
j_gene: TRBJ1-4; v_gene: TRBV7-6; abundance: -; d_gene: -; CDR3aa: CASSVGAGNSRTNEKLFF; CDR3nt: TGTGCCAGCAGCGTAGGAGCGGGCAACTCCCGAACTAATGAAAAACTGTTTTTT
j_gene: TRBJ1-4; v_gene: TRBV3-1/TRBV3-2; abundance: -; d_gene: -; CDR3aa: CASSQDLGGREKLFF; CDR3nt: TGTGCCAGCAGCCAAGATTTAGGGGGTCGAGAAAAACTGTTTTTT
j_gene: TRBJ1-6; v_gene: TRBV5-8; abundance: -; d_gene: -; CDR3aa: CASSPRILSPLHF; CDR3nt: TGTGCCAGCAGCCCGCGGATCTTATCGCCGCTCCACTTT
j_gene: TRBJ1-2; v_gene: TRBV28; abundance: -; d_gene: -; CDR3aa: CASSSLDRACTF; CDR3nt: TGTGCCAGCAGCTCCCTGGACAGAGCTTGCACCTTC
j_gene: TRBJ1-2; v_gene: TRBV7-2; abundance: -; d_gene: -; CDR3aa: CASSIILQGPYGYTF; CDR3nt: TGTGCCAGCAGCATCATTTTACAGGGTCCCTATGGCTACACCTTC
j_gene: TRBJ1-4; v_gene: TRBV7-8; abundance: few; d_gene: -; CDR3aa: CASSDRGWQKLFF; CDR3nt: TGTGCCAGCAGCGACCGGGGATGGCAAAAACTGTTTTTT
j_gene: TRBJ1-2; v_gene: TRBV29-1; abundance: -; d_gene: -; CDR3aa: CSVALQVNYGYTF; CDR3nt: TGCAGCGTTGCTCTACAAGTTAACTATGGCTACACCTTC
j_gene: TRBJ1-2; v_gene: TRBV29-1; abundance: few; d_gene: -; CDR3aa: CSVESGTVHGYTF; CDR3nt: TGCAGCGTTGAGTCAGGGACTGTCCATGGCTACACCTTC
j_gene: TRBJ2-5; v_gene: TRBV5-1; abundance: once; d_gene: -; CDR3aa: CASSFNPTTEETQYF; CDR3nt: TGCGCCAGCAGCTTCAACCCAACTACAGAAGAGACCCAGTACTTC
j_gene: TRBJ2-1; v_gene: TRBV4-2; abundance: once; d_gene: -; CDR3aa: CASSQGGVEQFF; CDR3nt: TGTGCCAGCAGCCAAGGCGGGGTTGAGCAGTTCTTC
j_gene: TRBJ1-1; v_gene: TRBV6-5; abundance: -; d_gene: -; CDR3aa: CASSYSSRGDTEAFF; CDR3nt: TGTGCCAGCAGTTACTCGAGTCGGGGGGACACTGAAGCTTTCTTT
j_gene: TRBJ1-1; v_gene: TRBV10-1; abundance: few; d_gene: -; CDR3aa: CASSESGNTEAFF; CDR3nt: TGCGCCAGCAGTGAGTCGGGGAACACTGAAGCTTTCTTT
j_gene: TRBJ1-3; v_gene: TRBV5-5; abundance: -; d_gene: TRBD1; CDR3aa: CASSGTGEGTIYF; CDR3nt: TGTGCCAGCAGCGGGACAGGGGAAGGCACCATATATTTT
j_gene: TRBJ2-3; v_gene: TRBV19; abundance: -; d_gene: -; CDR3aa: CASSTEPTDTQYF; CDR3nt: TGTGCCAGTAGTACGGAGCCCACAGATACGCAGTATTTT
j_gene: TRBJ2-1; v_gene: TRBV5-5; abundance: -; d_gene: TRBD2; CDR3aa: CASSLRGVDNEQFF; CDR3nt: TGTGCCAGCAGCTTGCGGGGGGTAGACAATGAGCAGTTCTTC
j_gene: TRBJ2-1; v_gene: TRBV15; abundance: -; d_gene: -; CDR3aa: CATSSTLQGWSEQFF; CDR3nt: TGTGCCACCAGCAGTACCCTGCAGGGCTGGAGTGAGCAGTTCTTC
j_gene: TRBJ2-2; v_gene: TRBV15; abundance: -; d_gene: TRBD2; CDR3aa: CATSPRTSRRELFF; CDR3nt: TGTGCCACCAGCCCCCGGACTAGTCGCAGGGAGCTGTTTTTT
j_gene: TRBJ1-2; v_gene: TRBV10-3; abundance: -; d_gene: -; CDR3aa: CAIRALTEIYGYTF; CDR3nt: TGTGCCATCAGGGCCCTGACAGAGATTTATGGCTACACCTTC
j_gene: TRBJ1-5; v_gene: TRBV2; abundance: -; d_gene: -; CDR3aa: CASSPGSNQPQHF; CDR3nt: TGTGCCAGCTCCCCAGGGTCCAATCAGCCCCAGCATTTT
j_gene: TRBJ2-3; v_gene: TRBV24-1; abundance: -; d_gene: -; CDR3aa: CATSDPQRGTDTQYF; CDR3nt: TGTGCCACCAGTGACCCGCAGAGAGGCACAGATACGCAGTATTTT
j_gene: TRBJ1-2; v_gene: TRBV6-4; abundance: -; d_gene: TRBD1; CDR3aa: CASRPTGQSYGYTF; CDR3nt: TGTGCCAGCAGGCCAACGGGACAGAGCTATGGCTACACCTTC
j_gene: TRBJ1-1; v_gene: TRBV4-3; abundance: -; d_gene: -; CDR3aa: CAPRPGGWVRNTEAFF; CDR3nt: TGCGCCCCCCGTCCGGGGGGGTGGGTGAGGAACACTGAAGCTTTCTTT
j_gene: TRBJ2-3; v_gene: TRBV18; abundance: -; d_gene: TRBD1; CDR3aa: CASSSRDRGTDTQYF; CDR3nt: TGTGCCAGCTCATCGCGGGACAGGGGAACAGATACGCAGTATTTT
j_gene: TRBJ1-2; v_gene: TRBV30; abundance: -; d_gene: -; CDR3aa: CAWSAAFYGYTF; CDR3nt: TGTGCCTGGAGTGCAGCCTTCTATGGCTACACCTTC
j_gene: TRBJ1-6; v_gene: TRBV9; abundance: -; d_gene: TRBD1; CDR3aa: CASSVARGGANNSPLHF; CDR3nt: TGTGCCAGCAGCGTCGCACGAGGGGGCGCAAATAATTCACCCCTCCACTTT
j_gene: TRBJ2-5; v_gene: TRBV4-2; abundance: -; d_gene: -; CDR3aa: CASSLADKETQYF; CDR3nt: TGTGCCAGCAGTCTGGCGGACAAAGAGACCCAGTACTTC
j_gene: TRBJ1-6; v_gene: TRBV14; abundance: -; d_gene: -; CDR3aa: CASSQIRTQNSPLHF; CDR3nt: TGTGCCAGCAGCCAAATCAGGACCCAAAATTCACCCCTCCACTTT
j_gene: TRBJ1-1; v_gene: TRBV7-9; abundance: -; d_gene: TRBD1; CDR3aa: CASSWETGGASEAFF; CDR3nt: TGTGCCAGCAGCTGGGAAACAGGGGGAGCTTCTGAAGCTTTCTTT
j_gene: TRBJ2-1; v_gene: TRBV6-5; abundance: -; d_gene: TRBD2; CDR3aa: CASSRLADPPHEQFF; CDR3nt: TGTGCCAGCAGCCGACTAGCAGACCCTCCTCATGAGCAGTTCTTC